This T cell receptor beta chain was retrieved from a study of chemoradiotherapy in HPV16-positive cancers. The CDR3 loop spans 15 amino acids. V shed 4 bases and J 0 bases; nucleotides not matched to a gene: 7. Germline V gives CDR1 SGHRS, CDR2 YFSETQ. Sequencing used immunoSEQ multiplex PCR; TCRdb keeps in-frame clones, though not all of them. The sample lists about 6,500 clones, approximately 90% occurring once. Samples were taken several times over chemoradiotherapy. The V call is TRBV5-1, the J call TRBJ2-7, with 7 nucleotides matching TRBD2. This TCR came from a human donor with HPV-associated anogenital cancer. Here the sequenced sample was tumor tissue, taken from a patient who underwent chemoradiotherapy. The CDR3 here is CASSISGWFSYEQYF. In nucleotides, the CDR3 is TGCGCCAGCAGCATTAGCGGGTGGTTCTCCTACGAGCAGTACTTC.